This TCR beta chain was identified during a study of T cell repertoires in cytomegalovirus infection. In the study overall: Recently described HLA-C-restricted plus well-studied HLA-B-restricted CMV epitopes were used.

Broader study findings: Cumulative frequency of public TCR beta families picked out carriers of CMV plus the relevant HLA. In two of eight donors, the top clonotype was HLA-C-restricted CMV-specific.

The CDR3 is 15 amino acids. The trim removed 6 bases at V and 6 bases at J, leaving 11 bases unmatched. CDR1 and CDR2 from the germline V gene are MNHEY and SVGAGI. With regard to this clonotype: Its antigen is undetermined.

TCRdb ran MiXCR on the reads and lists one entry per CDR3 protein. The sample has approximately 910,000 distinct CDR3 sequences, about 33% seen once. The rearrangement links TRBV6-5 to TRBJ1-2; 9 nucleotides line up with TRBD1. The sequence derives from a human donor in good health (CMV status not recorded). Some clones in this sample may be carry-over from other donors' samples. Sequenced here: cultured CD8+ T cells from PBMCs, sampled from culture after CMV antigen stimulation. As DNA, the CDR3 is TGTGCCAGCAGAGGGACAGGGATCATAATCGATGGCTACACCTTC. It codes for CASRGTGIIIDGYTF.